Listed below are T cell receptor beta chains from one sample, sequenced in a study of shared clonotypes between healthy human individuals. Clones were sequenced by immunoSEQ multiplex PCR, and TCRdb holds only the in-frame ones, with some missing. The table lists hundreds of thousands of clones, almost 97% of them singletons, with approximately 0.057% in the top ten. Sample: naive CD4+ T cells sorted from blood. The receptors were gathered from a woman under 40 in good health. Each CDR3 is given with its conserved first and last residue. Fields, in order: clone size, V gene, J gene, CDR3 protein. Size values are once, few and many counts, or a class for expanded clones, and some rows have none.

clone_size: once
v_call: TRBV6-1
j_call: TRBJ2-7
cdr3_aa: CASSEAIGAYEQYF

clone_size: once
v_call: TRBV5-1
j_call: TRBJ2-7
cdr3_aa: CASTKDLGYEQYF

clone_size: NA
v_call: TRBV5-1
j_call: TRBJ2-1
cdr3_aa: CASSPDRLPNNEQFF

clone_size: NA
v_call: TRBV25-1
j_call: TRBJ2-5
cdr3_aa: CASSEGGSGDQETQYF

clone_size: NA
v_call: TRBV7-9
j_call: TRBJ2-3
cdr3_aa: CASSLRAGKTGGTQYF

clone_size: NA
v_call: TRBV19
j_call: TRBJ2-1
cdr3_aa: CASSIGTGLGEQFF

clone_size: NA
v_call: TRBV6-5
j_call: TRBJ1-5
cdr3_aa: CASSAGAPDQPQHF

clone_size: NA
v_call: TRBV7-2
j_call: TRBJ1-4
cdr3_aa: CASSPTRDEKLFF

clone_size: NA
v_call: TRBV5-6
j_call: TRBJ1-2
cdr3_aa: CASSLGMGASGYTF

clone_size: once
v_call: TRBV28
j_call: TRBJ1-4
cdr3_aa: CASSPGGTGAEKLFF

clone_size: few
v_call: TRBV30
j_call: TRBJ1-5
cdr3_aa: CAWSVGQQPQHF

clone_size: NA
v_call: TRBV2
j_call: TRBJ1-2
cdr3_aa: CASRSTGVYGYTF

clone_size: NA
v_call: TRBV30
j_call: TRBJ2-1
cdr3_aa: CAWSKRERYNEQFF

clone_size: NA
v_call: TRBV7-9
j_call: TRBJ2-5
cdr3_aa: CASTLTETQYF

clone_size: NA
v_call: TRBV18
j_call: TRBJ2-2
cdr3_aa: CASSPTSTGELFF

clone_size: few
v_call: TRBV4-2
j_call: TRBJ1-2
cdr3_aa: CASSQEYGYTF

clone_size: NA
v_call: TRBV27
j_call: TRBJ2-7
cdr3_aa: CASSITSGEQYF

clone_size: NA
v_call: TRBV11-2
j_call: TRBJ2-7
cdr3_aa: CASSVWAVPREQYF

clone_size: NA
v_call: TRBV6-1
j_call: TRBJ2-1
cdr3_aa: CASSFSGGTYNEQFF

clone_size: NA
v_call: TRBV5-1
j_call: TRBJ2-5
cdr3_aa: CASSLGGGQETQYF

clone_size: NA
v_call: TRBV7-3
j_call: TRBJ2-7
cdr3_aa: CASSLTFGYEQYF

clone_size: NA
v_call: TRBV2
j_call: TRBJ2-5
cdr3_aa: CASSRPTSGLQETQYF

clone_size: NA
v_call: TRBV6-5
j_call: TRBJ2-1
cdr3_aa: CASSSWTSGSPNEQFF

clone_size: once
v_call: TRBV4-2
j_call: TRBJ2-3
cdr3_aa: CASSQAKGTQYF

clone_size: NA
v_call: TRBV7-9
j_call: TRBJ1-3
cdr3_aa: CASSPRETGNTIYF

clone_size: NA
v_call: TRBV4-2
j_call: TRBJ2-7
cdr3_aa: CASSQAWQRETYEQYF

clone_size: NA
v_call: TRBV5-5
j_call: TRBJ1-1
cdr3_aa: CASSLVGLEAFF

clone_size: NA
v_call: TRBV27
j_call: TRBJ2-2
cdr3_aa: CASSLVAGGDTGELFF

clone_size: NA
v_call: TRBV5-4
j_call: TRBJ2-1
cdr3_aa: CASSLDGSSYNEQFF

clone_size: NA
v_call: TRBV6-1
j_call: NA
cdr3_aa: CASTDGGNSYEQYF

clone_size: NA
v_call: TRBV2
j_call: TRBJ1-1
cdr3_aa: CASGEGELNTEAFF

clone_size: few
v_call: TRBV19
j_call: TRBJ1-5
cdr3_aa: CASRDRGYSNQPQHF

clone_size: NA
v_call: TRBV11-2
j_call: TRBJ2-7
cdr3_aa: CASSAKLAGQYEQYF

clone_size: NA
v_call: TRBV5-4
j_call: TRBJ2-7
cdr3_aa: CASSLVGTGYEQYF

clone_size: NA
v_call: TRBV28
j_call: TRBJ1-5
cdr3_aa: CASNLQHAVGDHQPQHF

clone_size: few
v_call: TRBV7-9
j_call: TRBJ1-3
cdr3_aa: CASSWRGSGNTIYF

clone_size: NA
v_call: TRBV18
j_call: TRBJ2-5
cdr3_aa: CASSSQGALETQYF

clone_size: NA
v_call: TRBV28
j_call: TRBJ1-2
cdr3_aa: CASSLDPGGRYGYTF

clone_size: once
v_call: TRBV5-4
j_call: TRBJ2-2
cdr3_aa: CASSFRGELFF

clone_size: NA
v_call: TRBV28
j_call: TRBJ2-5
cdr3_aa: CASSSLTAKYF

clone_size: NA
v_call: TRBV11-2
j_call: TRBJ2-1
cdr3_aa: CASSLVQGRNEQFF

clone_size: NA
v_call: TRBV12-5
j_call: TRBJ2-1
cdr3_aa: CASGYGTKNGNEQFF

clone_size: NA
v_call: TRBV7-6
j_call: TRBJ2-1
cdr3_aa: CASSVRPGRSSYNEQFF

clone_size: NA
v_call: TRBV6-1
j_call: TRBJ2-7
cdr3_aa: CASSRSGGGQKEQYF

clone_size: NA
v_call: TRBV28
j_call: TRBJ1-2
cdr3_aa: CASSFQGAQGYTF